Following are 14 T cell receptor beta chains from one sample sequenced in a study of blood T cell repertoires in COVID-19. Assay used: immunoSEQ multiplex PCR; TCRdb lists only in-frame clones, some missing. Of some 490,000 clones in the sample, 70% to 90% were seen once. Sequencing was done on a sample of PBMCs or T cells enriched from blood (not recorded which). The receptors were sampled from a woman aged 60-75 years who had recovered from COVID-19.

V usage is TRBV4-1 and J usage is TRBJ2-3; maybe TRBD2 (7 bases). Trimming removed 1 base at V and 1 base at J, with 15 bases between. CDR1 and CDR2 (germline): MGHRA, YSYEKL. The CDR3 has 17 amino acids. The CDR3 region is CASSQVTRGRGTDTQYF. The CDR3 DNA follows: TGCGCCAGCAGCCAAGTTACGAGGGGGAGGGGCACAGATACGCAGTATTTT.

The CDR3 DNA reads as TGTGCCAGCAGCCTCCGACAGATGAGCTATGGCTACACCTTC. The encoded protein is CASSLRQMSYGYTF. The V and J genes are TRBV3-1 (or the pseudogene TRBV3-2) and TRBJ1-2; D might be TRBD1 (5 bases). Germline CDR1 LGHDT, CDR2 YNNKEL (reference sequence). The CDR3 is 14 residues long. Trimming removed 4 bases at V and 4 bases at J, with 13 bases between.

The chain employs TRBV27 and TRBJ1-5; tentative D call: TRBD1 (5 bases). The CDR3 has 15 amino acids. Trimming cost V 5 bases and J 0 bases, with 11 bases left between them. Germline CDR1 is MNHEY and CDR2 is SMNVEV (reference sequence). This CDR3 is CASSAQGLSNQPQHF. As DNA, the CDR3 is TGTGCCAGCAGTGCGCAGGGACTTAGCAATCAGCCCCAGCATTTT.

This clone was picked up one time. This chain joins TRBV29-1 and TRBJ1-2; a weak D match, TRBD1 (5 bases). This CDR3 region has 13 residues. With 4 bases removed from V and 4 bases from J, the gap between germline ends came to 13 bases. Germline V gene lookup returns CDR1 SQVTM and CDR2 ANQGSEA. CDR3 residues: CSVVGVGGYGYTF. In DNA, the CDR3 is TGCAGCGTTGTGGGGGTGGGAGGCTATGGCTACACCTTC.

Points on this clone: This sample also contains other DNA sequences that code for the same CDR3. The CDR3 coding sequence is TGTGCCAGCAGCCAAGTGGGGGGGAGCACTGAAGCTTTCTTT. Translating gives CASSQVGGSTEAFF. The chain couples TRBV3-1 (or the pseudogene TRBV3-2) to TRBJ1-1; tentative D call: TRBD1 (5 bases). V dropped 1 base and J dropped 4 bases, with 10 bases sitting between them. CDR1 is LGHDT and CDR2 is YNNKEL in the germline V gene (reference sequence). The CDR3 is 14 amino acids.

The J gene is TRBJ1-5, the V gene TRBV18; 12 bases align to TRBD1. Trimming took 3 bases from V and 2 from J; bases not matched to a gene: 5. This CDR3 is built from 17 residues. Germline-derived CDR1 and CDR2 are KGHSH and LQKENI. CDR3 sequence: CASSPPGQGAGNQPQHF. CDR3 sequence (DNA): TGTGCCAGCTCACCGCCGGGACAGGGGGCAGGCAATCAGCCCCAGCATTTT.

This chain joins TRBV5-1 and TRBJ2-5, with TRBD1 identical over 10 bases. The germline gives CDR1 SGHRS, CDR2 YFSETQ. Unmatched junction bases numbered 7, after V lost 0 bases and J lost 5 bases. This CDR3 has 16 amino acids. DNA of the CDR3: TGCGCCAGCAGCTTGGAGGCGACAGGGGGCCGGGAGACCCAGTACTTC. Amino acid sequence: CASSLEATGGRETQYF.

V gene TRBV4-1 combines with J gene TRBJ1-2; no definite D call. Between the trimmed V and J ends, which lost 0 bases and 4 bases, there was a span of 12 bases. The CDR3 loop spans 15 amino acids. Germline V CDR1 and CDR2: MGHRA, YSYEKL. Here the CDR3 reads CASSQDLYPFYGYTF. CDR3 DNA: TGCGCCAGCAGCCAAGATTTGTATCCCTTCTATGGCTACACCTTC.

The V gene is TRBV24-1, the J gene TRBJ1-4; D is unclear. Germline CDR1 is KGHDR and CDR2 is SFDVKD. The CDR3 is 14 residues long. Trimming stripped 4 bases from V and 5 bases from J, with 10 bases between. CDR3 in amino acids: CATSEGRLNEKLFF. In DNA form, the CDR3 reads TGTGCCACCAGTGAGGGCAGGTTGAATGAAAAACTGTTTTTT.

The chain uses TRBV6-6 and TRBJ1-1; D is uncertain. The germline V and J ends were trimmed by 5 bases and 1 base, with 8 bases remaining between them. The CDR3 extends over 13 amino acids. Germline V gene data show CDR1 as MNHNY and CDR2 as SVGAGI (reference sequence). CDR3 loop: CASSARENTEAFF. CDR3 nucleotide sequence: TGTGCCAGCAGTGCGAGAGAGAACACTGAAGCTTTCTTT.

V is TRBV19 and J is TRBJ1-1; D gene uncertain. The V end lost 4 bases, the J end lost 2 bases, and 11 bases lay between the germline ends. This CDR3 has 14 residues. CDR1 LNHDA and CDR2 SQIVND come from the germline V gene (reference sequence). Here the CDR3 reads CASSRREANTEAFF. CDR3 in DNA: TGTGCCAGTAGTAGGAGGGAGGCTAACACTGAAGCTTTCTTT.

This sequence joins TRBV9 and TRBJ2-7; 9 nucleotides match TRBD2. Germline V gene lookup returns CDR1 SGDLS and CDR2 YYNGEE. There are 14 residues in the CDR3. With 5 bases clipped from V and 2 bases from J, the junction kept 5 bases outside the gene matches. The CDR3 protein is CASSQTSGAYEQYF. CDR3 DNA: TGTGCCAGCAGTCAGACTAGCGGCGCCTACGAGCAGTACTTC.

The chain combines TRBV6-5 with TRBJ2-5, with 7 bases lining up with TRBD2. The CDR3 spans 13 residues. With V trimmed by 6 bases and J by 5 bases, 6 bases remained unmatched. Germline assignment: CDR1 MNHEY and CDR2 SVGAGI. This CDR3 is CASRRLAGETQYF. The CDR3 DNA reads TGTGCCAGCAGGAGACTAGCCGGGGAGACCCAGTACTTC.

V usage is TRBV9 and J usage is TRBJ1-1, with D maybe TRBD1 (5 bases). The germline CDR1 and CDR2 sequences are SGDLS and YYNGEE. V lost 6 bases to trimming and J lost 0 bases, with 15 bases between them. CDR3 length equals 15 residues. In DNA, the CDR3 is TGTGCCAGCACGAAGGGGTGGGGCGTGAACACTGAAGCTTTCTTT. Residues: CASTKGWGVNTEAFF.